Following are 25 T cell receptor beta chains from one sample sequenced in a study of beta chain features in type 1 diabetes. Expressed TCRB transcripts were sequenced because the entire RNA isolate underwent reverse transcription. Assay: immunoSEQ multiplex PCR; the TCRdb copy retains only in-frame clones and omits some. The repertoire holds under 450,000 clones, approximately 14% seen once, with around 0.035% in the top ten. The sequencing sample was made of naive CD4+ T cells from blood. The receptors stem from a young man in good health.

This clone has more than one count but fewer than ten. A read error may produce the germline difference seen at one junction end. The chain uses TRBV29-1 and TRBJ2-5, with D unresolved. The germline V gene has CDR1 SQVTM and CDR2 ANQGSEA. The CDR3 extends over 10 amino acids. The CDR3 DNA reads TGCAGCGTTGAGTTGGCCGCCCCCAACTTC. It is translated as CSVELAAPNF.

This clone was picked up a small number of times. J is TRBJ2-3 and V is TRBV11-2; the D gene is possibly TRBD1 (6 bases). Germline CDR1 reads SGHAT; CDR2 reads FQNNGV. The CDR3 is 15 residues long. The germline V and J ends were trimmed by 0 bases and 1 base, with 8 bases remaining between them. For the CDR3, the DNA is TGTGCCAGCAGCTTAGATAGGACAGGCACAGATACGCAGTATTTT. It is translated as CASSLDRTGTDTQYF.

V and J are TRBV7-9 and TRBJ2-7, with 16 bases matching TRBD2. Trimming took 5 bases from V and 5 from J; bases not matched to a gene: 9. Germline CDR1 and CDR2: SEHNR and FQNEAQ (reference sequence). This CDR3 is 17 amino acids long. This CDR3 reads CASSPRLGLAGGNEQYV. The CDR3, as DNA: TGTGCCAGCAGCCCTCGATTGGGACTAGCGGGAGGGAACGAGCAGTACGTC.

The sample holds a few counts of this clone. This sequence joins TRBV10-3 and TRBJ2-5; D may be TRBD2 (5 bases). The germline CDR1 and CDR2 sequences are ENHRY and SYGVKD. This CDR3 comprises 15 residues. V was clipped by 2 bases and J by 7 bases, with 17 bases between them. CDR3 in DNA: TGTGCCATCAGTGAGACGGCGGTTGTCGCGGGGACCCAGTACTTC. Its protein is CAISETAVVAGTQYF.

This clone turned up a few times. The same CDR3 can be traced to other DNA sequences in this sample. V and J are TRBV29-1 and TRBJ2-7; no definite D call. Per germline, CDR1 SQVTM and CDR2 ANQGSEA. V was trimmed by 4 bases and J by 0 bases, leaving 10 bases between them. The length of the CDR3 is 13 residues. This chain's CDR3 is CSVGRGSSYEQYF. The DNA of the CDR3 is TGCAGCGTTGGTCGCGGCAGCTCCTACGAGCAGTACTTC.

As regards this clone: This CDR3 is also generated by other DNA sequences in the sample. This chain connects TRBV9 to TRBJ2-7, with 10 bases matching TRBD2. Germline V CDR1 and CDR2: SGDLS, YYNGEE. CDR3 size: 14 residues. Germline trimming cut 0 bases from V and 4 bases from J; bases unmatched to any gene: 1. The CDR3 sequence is CASSVAAGGYEQYF. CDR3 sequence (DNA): TGTGCCAGCAGCGTAGCAGCGGGGGGGTACGAGCAGTACTTC.

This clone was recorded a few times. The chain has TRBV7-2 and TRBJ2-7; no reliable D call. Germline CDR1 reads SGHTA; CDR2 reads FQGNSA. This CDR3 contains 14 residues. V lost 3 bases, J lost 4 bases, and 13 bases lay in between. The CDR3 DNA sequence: TGTGCCAGCAGCTTCGGAAGAAGGGTGTACGAGCAGTACTTC. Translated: CASSFGRRVYEQYF.

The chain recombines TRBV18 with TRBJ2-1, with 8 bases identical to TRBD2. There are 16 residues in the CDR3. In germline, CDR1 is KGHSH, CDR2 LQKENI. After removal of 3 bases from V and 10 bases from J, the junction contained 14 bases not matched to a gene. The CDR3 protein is CASSPYTDGRAREQFF. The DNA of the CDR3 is TGTGCCAGCTCACCCTATACGGACGGGAGGGCTCGGGAGCAGTTCTTC.

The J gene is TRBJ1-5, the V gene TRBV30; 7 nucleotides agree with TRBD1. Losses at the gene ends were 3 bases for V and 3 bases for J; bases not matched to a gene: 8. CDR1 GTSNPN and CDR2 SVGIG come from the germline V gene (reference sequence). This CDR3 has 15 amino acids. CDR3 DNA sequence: TGTGCCTGGAGCGAGGGACAGACGATCAATCAGCCCCAGCATTTT. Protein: CAWSEGQTINQPQHF.

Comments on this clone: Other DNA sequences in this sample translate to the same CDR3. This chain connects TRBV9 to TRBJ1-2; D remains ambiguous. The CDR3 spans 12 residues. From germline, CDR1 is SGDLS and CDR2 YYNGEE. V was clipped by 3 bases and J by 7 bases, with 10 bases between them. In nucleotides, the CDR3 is TGTGCCAGCAGCGGGCGCCCTCCTGGCTACACCTTC. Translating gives CASSGRPPGYTF.

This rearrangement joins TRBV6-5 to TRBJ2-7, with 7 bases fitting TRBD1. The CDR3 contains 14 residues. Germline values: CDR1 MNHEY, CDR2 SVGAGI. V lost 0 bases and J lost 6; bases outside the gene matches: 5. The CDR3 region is CASSYSSTGAEQYF. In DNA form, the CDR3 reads TGTGCCAGCAGTTACTCTTCCACAGGGGCCGAGCAGTACTTC.

The DNA of the CDR3 is TGTGCCAGCGAAGACTATGGCTACACCTTC. It yields the protein CASEDYGYTF. The V gene is TRBV2, the J gene TRBJ1-2, with D unclear. With 8 bases removed from V and 3 bases from J, the gap between germline ends came to 4 bases. Germline CDR1 SNHLY, CDR2 FYNNEI. The CDR3 sequence is 10 residues long. The full variable domain, with the rest looked up from reference TRBV2 and TRBJ1-2, is EPEVTQTPSHQVTQMGQEVILRCVPISNHLYFYWYRQILGQKVEFLVSFYNNEISEKSEIFDDQFSVERPDGSNFTLKIRSTKLEDSAMYFCASEDYGYTFGSGTRLTVV.

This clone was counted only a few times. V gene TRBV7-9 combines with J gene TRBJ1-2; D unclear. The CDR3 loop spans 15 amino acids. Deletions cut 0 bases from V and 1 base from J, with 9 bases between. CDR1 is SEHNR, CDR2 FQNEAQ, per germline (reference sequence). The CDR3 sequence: CASSLAPGGNYGYTF. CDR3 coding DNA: TGTGCCAGCAGCTTAGCCCCCGGAGGTAACTATGGCTACACCTTC.

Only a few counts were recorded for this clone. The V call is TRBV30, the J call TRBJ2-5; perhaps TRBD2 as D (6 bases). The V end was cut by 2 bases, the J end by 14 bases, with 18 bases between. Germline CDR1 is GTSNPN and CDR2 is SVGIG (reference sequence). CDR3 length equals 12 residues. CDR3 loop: CAWSKGGALVYF. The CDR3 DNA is TGTGCCTGGAGTAAGGGAGGCGCCCTGGTCTACTTC.

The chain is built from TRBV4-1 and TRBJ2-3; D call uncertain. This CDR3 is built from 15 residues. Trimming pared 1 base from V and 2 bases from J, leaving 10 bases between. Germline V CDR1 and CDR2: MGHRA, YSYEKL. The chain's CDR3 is CASSQAPRVTDTQYF. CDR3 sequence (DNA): TGCGCCAGCAGCCAAGCCCCCCGGGTCACAGATACGCAGTATTTT.

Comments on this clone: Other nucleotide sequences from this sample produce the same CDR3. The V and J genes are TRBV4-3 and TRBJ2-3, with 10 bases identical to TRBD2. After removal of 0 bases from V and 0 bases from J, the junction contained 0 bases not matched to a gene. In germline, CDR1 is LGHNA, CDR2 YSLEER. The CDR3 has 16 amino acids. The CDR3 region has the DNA TGCGCCAGCAGCCAAGAACTAGCGGGGAGCACAGATACGCAGTATTTT. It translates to CASSQELAGSTDTQYF.

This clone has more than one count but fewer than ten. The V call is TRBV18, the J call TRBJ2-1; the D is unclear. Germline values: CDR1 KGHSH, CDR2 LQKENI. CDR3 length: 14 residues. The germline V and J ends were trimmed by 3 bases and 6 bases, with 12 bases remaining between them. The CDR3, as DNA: TGTGCCAGCTCACCGTTGGACCTGAGCAATGAGCAGTTCTTC. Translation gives CASSPLDLSNEQFF.

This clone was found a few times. This CDR3 reads CASNLGVVKNIQYF. In DNA form, the CDR3 reads TGTGCCAGCAATCTGGGGGTCGTCAAAAACATTCAGTACTTC. The V and J genes are TRBV2 and TRBJ2-4, with D perhaps given as TRBD1 or TRBD2 (5 bases each). V lost 7 bases, J lost 3 bases, and 13 bases lay in between. Germline V gives CDR1 SNHLY, CDR2 FYNNEI. This CDR3 comprises 14 residues.

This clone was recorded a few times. The CDR3 region has the DNA TGTGCCTGGAATGAACAGGGACGGTACGAGCAGTACGTC. As protein: CAWNEQGRYEQYV. The genes are TRBV30 and TRBJ2-7; tentative D call: TRBD1 (6 bases). V lost 4 bases to trimming and J lost 4 bases, with 14 bases between them. The CDR3 loop spans 13 amino acids. Germline CDR1 reads GTSNPN; CDR2 reads SVGIG (reference sequence).

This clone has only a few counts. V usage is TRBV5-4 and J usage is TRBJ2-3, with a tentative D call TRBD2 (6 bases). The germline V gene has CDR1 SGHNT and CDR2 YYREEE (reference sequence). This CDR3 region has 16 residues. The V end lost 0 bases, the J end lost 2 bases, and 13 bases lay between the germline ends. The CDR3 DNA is TGTGCCAGCAGCTTGGAAACTAGCCCCGTCACAGATACGCAGTATTTT. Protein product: CASSLETSPVTDTQYF.

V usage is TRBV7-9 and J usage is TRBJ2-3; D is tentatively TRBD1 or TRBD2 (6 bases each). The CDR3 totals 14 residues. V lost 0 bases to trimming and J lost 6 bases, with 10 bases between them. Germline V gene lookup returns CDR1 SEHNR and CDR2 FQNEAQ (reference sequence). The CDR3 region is CASSLAYGGDTQYF. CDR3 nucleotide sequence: TGTGCCAGCAGCTTAGCTTACGGGGGCGATACGCAGTATTTT.

CDR3 region: CAIEGHSSYNEQFF. The CDR3 bases are TGTGCCATAGAGGGACATAGCTCCTACAATGAGCAGTTCTTC. The V and J genes are TRBV5-4 and TRBJ2-1, with TRBD1 as a possible D gene (6 bases). The V end lost 9 bases, the J end lost 0 bases, and 13 bases lay between the germline ends. The CDR3 extends over 14 amino acids. The germline CDR1 and CDR2 sequences are SGHNT and YYREEE (reference sequence).

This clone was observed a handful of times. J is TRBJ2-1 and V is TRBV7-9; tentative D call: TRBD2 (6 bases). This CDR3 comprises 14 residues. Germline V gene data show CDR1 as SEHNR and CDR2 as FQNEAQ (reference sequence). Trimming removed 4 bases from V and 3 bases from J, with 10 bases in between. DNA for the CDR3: TGTGCCAGCAGCTCACTAGCAGTCTACAATGAGCAGTTCTTC. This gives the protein CASSSLAVYNEQFF.

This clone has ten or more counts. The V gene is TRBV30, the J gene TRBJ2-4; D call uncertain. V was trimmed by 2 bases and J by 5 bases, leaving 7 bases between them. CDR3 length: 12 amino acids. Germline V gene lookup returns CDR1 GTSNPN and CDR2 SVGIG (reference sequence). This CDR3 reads CAWSKLENIQYF. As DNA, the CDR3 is TGTGCCTGGAGTAAGTTGGAAAACATTCAGTACTTC.

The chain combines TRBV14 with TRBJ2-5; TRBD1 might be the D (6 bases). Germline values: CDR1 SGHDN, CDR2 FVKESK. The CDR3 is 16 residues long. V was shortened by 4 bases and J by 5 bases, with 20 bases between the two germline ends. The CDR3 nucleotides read TGTGCCAGCAGCCTAGGGACAACAGATTGGTTCGAGACCCAGTACTTC. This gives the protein CASSLGTTDWFETQYF.